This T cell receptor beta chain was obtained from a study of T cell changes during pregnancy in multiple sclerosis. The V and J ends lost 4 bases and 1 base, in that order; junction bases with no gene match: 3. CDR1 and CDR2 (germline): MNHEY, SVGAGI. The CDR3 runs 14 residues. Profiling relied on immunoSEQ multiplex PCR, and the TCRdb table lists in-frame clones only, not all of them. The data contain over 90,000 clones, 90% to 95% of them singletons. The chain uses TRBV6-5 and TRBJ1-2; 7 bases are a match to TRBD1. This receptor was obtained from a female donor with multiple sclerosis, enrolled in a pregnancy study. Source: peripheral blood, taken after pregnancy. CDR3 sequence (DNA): TGTGCCAGCAGTTCGGGACAGCTTAACTATGGCTACACCTTC. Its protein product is CASSSGQLNYGYTF.